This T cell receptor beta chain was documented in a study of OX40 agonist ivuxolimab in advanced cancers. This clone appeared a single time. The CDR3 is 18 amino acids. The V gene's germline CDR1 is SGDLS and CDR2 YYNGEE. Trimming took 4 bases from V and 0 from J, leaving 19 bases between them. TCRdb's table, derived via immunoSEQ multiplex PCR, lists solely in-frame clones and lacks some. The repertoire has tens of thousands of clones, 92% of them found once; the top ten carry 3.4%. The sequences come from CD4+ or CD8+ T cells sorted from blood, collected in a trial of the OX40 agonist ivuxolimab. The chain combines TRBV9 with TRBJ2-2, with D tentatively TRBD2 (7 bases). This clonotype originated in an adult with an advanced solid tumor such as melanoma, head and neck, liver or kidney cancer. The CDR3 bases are TGTGCCAGCAGCCCCGTCGGGGGGCCCTTACCGAACACCGGGGAGCTGTTTTTT. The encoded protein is CASSPVGGPLPNTGELFF.